This T cell receptor beta chain was sequenced during a study of cytotoxic CD8 clonotypes in ibrutinib-treated CLL. Study summary: The patients comprised roughly 10 relapsed/refractory and 15 treatment-naive cases, approximately 18 IGHV unmutated. Response sampling occurred after a median approximately eleven months of treatment (range 6 to 36). Findings of the study overall: Whereas clonality rose at ibrutinib response, it declined toward baseline at progression.

Trimming removed 2 bases from V and 0 bases from J, with 8 bases in between. CDR3 length: 15 amino acids. The germline V gene encodes CDR1 MNHEY and CDR2 SVGAGI. Of note for this clone: Its specificity is not known.

This table comes from immunoSEQ multiplex PCR, and its TCRdb copy is limited to in-frame clones, with some not included. This sample has under 300,000 clones, with approximately 76% found just once. Cryopreserved PBMCs yielded about 2 micrograms of genomic DNA for TCR beta libraries. The V call is TRBV6-5, the J call TRBJ1-5; no clear D gene. Sequences were derived from PBMCs, sampled at disease progression, from a patient treated with ibrutinib. The receptor comes from a human donor with chronic lymphocytic leukemia. This CDR3 reads CASSYPLDSNQPQHF. The CDR3, as DNA: TGTGCCAGCAGTTACCCCTTGGATAGCAATCAGCCCCAGCATTTT.